This T cell receptor beta chain emerged from a study of blood T cell repertoires in COVID-19. The wider study: Italy, Spain and the United States were the sources of the convalescent and acute COVID-19 samples. PBMCs, B-cell-depleted T cells, or T cells provided the cDNA or gDNA that made up the material.

Germline V lookup: CDR1 SGHNT, CDR2 YENEEA. This CDR3 comprises 12 residues. The V end was cut by 5 bases, the J end by 3 bases, with 7 bases between. This clone was detected a few times. This sample also contains other DNA sequences that code for the same CDR3. Clones were sequenced by immunoSEQ multiplex PCR, and TCRdb holds only the in-frame ones, with some missing. The table has some 370,000 clones, less than 90% seen once; the top ten hold about 5.4%. Sequenced input: PBMCs or T cells enriched from blood (not recorded which). The chain carries TRBV11-3 and TRBJ1-1; D unresolved. This receptor was taken from a woman aged 45-65 years who had recovered from COVID-19. CDR3 amino acids: CASSRGDTEAFF. The CDR3 DNA sequence: TGTGCCAGCAGCCGGGGTGACACTGAAGCTTTCTTT.